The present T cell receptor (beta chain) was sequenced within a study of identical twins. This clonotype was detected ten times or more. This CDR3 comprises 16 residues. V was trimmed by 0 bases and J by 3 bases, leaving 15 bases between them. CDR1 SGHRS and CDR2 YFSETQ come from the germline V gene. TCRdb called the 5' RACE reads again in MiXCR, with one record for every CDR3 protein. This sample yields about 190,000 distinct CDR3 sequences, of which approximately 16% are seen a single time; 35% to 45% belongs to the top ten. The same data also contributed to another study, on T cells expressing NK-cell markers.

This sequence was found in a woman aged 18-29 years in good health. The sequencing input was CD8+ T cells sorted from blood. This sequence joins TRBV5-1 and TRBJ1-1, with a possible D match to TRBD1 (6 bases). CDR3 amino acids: CASSLAGASMYTEAFF. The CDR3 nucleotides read TGCGCCAGCAGCTTGGCAGGGGCGTCTATGTACACTGAAGCTTTCTTT. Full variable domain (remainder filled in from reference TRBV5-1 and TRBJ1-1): KAGVTQTPRYLIKTRGQQVTLSCSPISGHRSVSWYQQTPGQGLQFLFEYFSETQRNKGNFPGRFSGRQFSNSRSEMNVSTLELGDSALYLCASSLAGASMYTEAFFGQGTRLTVV.